Each of the 32 T cell receptor beta chains below was sequenced from the same sample in a study of blood T cell repertoires in COVID-19. Using immunoSEQ multiplex PCR, the repertoire was profiled, and TCRdb retains in-frame clones only, with some absent. The sample carries about 170,000 clones, 90% to 95% recorded once. Sequencing used peripheral blood. All receptors come from a man aged 50 to 60 with acute or convalescent COVID-19.

V usage is TRBV19 and J usage is TRBJ1-5; 8 bases align to TRBD1. V was pared by 4 bases and J by 6 bases, with 5 bases of the junction left unmatched. The CDR3 length is 14 residues. Germline CDR1 is LNHDA and CDR2 is SQIVND (reference sequence). The DNA for the CDR3 is TGTGCCAGTAGTAAGGACAGGGTGGTTCAGCCCCAGCATTTT. As protein: CASSKDRVVQPQHF.

The chain is built from TRBV4-1 and TRBJ2-3, with 8 bases that match TRBD2. Germline V gene data show CDR1 as MGHRA and CDR2 as YSYEKL. The CDR3 covers 17 residues. V was pared by 0 bases and J by 0 bases, with 5 bases of the junction left unmatched. The CDR3 DNA sequence: TGCGCCAGCAGCCAAGATACAACTAGCGGAAGCACAGATACGCAGTATTTT. The encoded protein is CASSQDTTSGSTDTQYF.

V usage is TRBV10-2 and J usage is TRBJ2-7; D ambiguous. CDR3 length equals 13 residues. CDR1 is WSHSY, CDR2 SAAADI, per germline. Trimming left V 3 bases short and J 2 bases short, with 8 bases between. CDR3 in DNA: TGCGCCAGCAGTGATCCCGGTCCCTACGAGCAGTACTTC. This encodes CASSDPGPYEQYF.

The CDR3 protein is CASSDDREQYF. In nucleotides, the CDR3 is TGCGCCAGCAGTGACGACAGGGAGCAGTACTTC. The chain uses TRBV10-1 and TRBJ2-7; a weak D match, TRBD1 (6 bases). In germline, CDR1 is WNHNN, CDR2 SYGVQD (reference sequence). Trimming removed 3 bases from V and 7 bases from J, with 7 bases in between. The CDR3 is made up of 11 amino acids.

Only one count was recorded for this clone. The chain uses TRBV11-2 and TRBJ1-1; D is undetermined. With 5 bases removed from V and 0 bases from J, the gap between germline ends came to 16 bases. The CDR3 covers 16 residues. Germline CDR1 and CDR2: SGHAT and FQNNGV. The CDR3 bases are TGTGCCAGCAGCCCAACCATACAGCTAATGAACACTGAAGCTTTCTTT. Its translation is CASSPTIQLMNTEAFF.

This chain joins TRBV7-9 and TRBJ2-3, with D maybe TRBD2 (6 bases). Trimming stripped 8 bases from V and 5 bases from J, with 26 bases between. The CDR3 loop spans 17 amino acids. Germline CDR1 SEHNR, CDR2 FQNEAQ (reference sequence). CDR3 protein: CASLGERAAAGGDTQYF. DNA of the CDR3: TGTGCCAGCCTAGGGGAAAGAGCGGCAGCGGGTGGAGATACGCAGTATTTT.

This clone has only one observation. The CDR3 DNA reads as TGTGCCATCAGTGGACAAACAGGGACCACAGATACGCAGTATTTT. Its translation: CAISGQTGTTDTQYF. The V and J genes are TRBV10-3 and TRBJ2-3, with a weak D call TRBD1 (6 bases). Germline lookup yields CDR1 ENHRY and CDR2 SYGVKD. The CDR3 consists of 15 residues. The V and J ends lost 4 bases and 2 bases respectively, with 13 bases between them.

The J gene is TRBJ1-5, the V gene TRBV4-1; 9 nucleotides match TRBD1. The CDR3 runs to 16 residues. Germline values: CDR1 MGHRA, CDR2 YSYEKL. With V trimmed by 3 bases and J by 4 bases, 7 bases remained unmatched. The CDR3 sequence: CASSHVGQGSNQPQHF. For the CDR3, the DNA is TGCGCCAGCAGCCATGTTGGACAGGGGAGTAATCAGCCCCAGCATTTT.

The chain recombines TRBV29-1 with TRBJ2-3; a possible D gene is TRBD2 (5 bases). Germline CDR1 reads SQVTM; CDR2 reads ANQGSEA. V was shortened by 4 bases and J by 3 bases, with 8 bases between the two germline ends. The CDR3 covers 12 residues. The CDR3 here is CSVGGLTDTQYF. The CDR3 nucleotides are TGCAGCGTTGGAGGGTTGACAGATACGCAGTATTTT.

The chain couples TRBV28 to TRBJ2-2; 12 nucleotides align to TRBD1. The CDR3 spans 19 residues. The junction had 12 bases not matched to a gene; V was cut back by 7 bases and J by 0 bases. Germline V CDR1 and CDR2: MDHEN, SYDVKM. The CDR3: CASIPGDRGLSANTGELFF. The CDR3 bases are TGTGCCAGCATCCCTGGGGACAGGGGGCTTAGTGCGAACACCGGGGAGCTGTTTTTT.

The chain joins TRBV18 to TRBJ2-7; 7 nucleotides match TRBD1. Per germline, CDR1 KGHSH and CDR2 LQKENI. This CDR3 has 13 amino acids. Trimming took 6 bases from V and 10 from J; bases not matched to a gene: 12. The CDR3 DNA reads TGTGCCAGCTCCCCGACGCCAGGGGGACAACAGTACTTC. Translating gives CASSPTPGGQQYF.

The chain recombines TRBV3-1 (or the pseudogene TRBV3-2) with TRBJ2-2, with D possibly matching TRBD2 (6 bases). Trimming left V 2 bases short and J 7 bases short, with 11 bases between. Germline values: CDR1 LGHDT, CDR2 YNNKEL (reference sequence). The CDR3 is made up of 14 amino acids. The CDR3 loop is CASSQWGDHGELFF. Here the CDR3 DNA reads TGTGCCAGCAGCCAATGGGGGGACCACGGGGAGCTGTTTTTT.

The chain carries TRBV6-6 and TRBJ2-5; 14 nucleotides line up with TRBD2. CDR1 is MNHNY, CDR2 SVGAGI, per germline (reference sequence). This CDR3 is built from 16 residues. V dropped 5 bases and J dropped 4; count of bases not matched to a gene: 6. CDR3 sequence reads: CASSPGTSGSRETQYF. For the CDR3, the DNA is TGTGCCAGCAGTCCCGGGACTAGCGGGAGCAGAGAGACCCAGTACTTC.

The chain has TRBV19 and TRBJ2-7, with 10 bases fitting TRBD2. This CDR3 contains 14 residues. The germline gives CDR1 LNHDA, CDR2 SQIVND (reference sequence). V gave up 5 bases and J gave up 2 bases; unmatched junction bases: 3. The DNA for the CDR3 is TGTGCCAGTAGTTTACTAGCGGGGACCTACGAGCAGTACTTC. It is translated as CASSLLAGTYEQYF.

The rearrangement uses TRBV30 and TRBJ2-3, with a weak D call TRBD2 (5 bases). The CDR3 sequence is 17 residues long. The V gene lost 2 bases and the J gene lost 6 bases, with 24 bases spanning the gap. Looked up from germline, CDR1 is GTSNPN and CDR2 is SVGIG (reference sequence). This CDR3 reads CAWSPHPTLASPDTQYF. Here the CDR3 DNA reads TGTGCCTGGAGTCCCCACCCCACTCTAGCAAGCCCCGATACGCAGTATTTT.

The gene calls are TRBV19 and TRBJ2-2; D not resolved. The CDR3 is made up of 15 amino acids. With 6 bases removed from V and 2 bases from J, the gap between germline ends came to 13 bases. Germline V CDR1 and CDR2: LNHDA, SQIVND (reference sequence). The DNA for the CDR3 is TGTGCCAGTAGCGGAGCCACTAAAAACACCGGGGAGCTGTTTTTT. Encoded protein: CASSGATKNTGELFF.

This clone was recorded once. DNA for the CDR3: TGCAGTGCCAGTCGGGTGAACACTGAAGCTTTCTTT. This encodes CSASRVNTEAFF. V usage is TRBV20-1 and J usage is TRBJ1-1; no reliable D call. Trimming took 6 bases from V and 0 from J, leaving 8 bases between them. The germline V gene has CDR1 DFQATT and CDR2 SNEGSKA (reference sequence). The CDR3 runs to 12 residues.

The chain recombines TRBV9 with TRBJ2-3; D gene uncertain. The CDR3 is made up of 14 amino acids. V was clipped by 0 bases and J by 3 bases, with 8 bases between them. The germline V gene has CDR1 SGDLS and CDR2 YYNGEE. CDR3 protein: CASSVVQTTDTQYF. In DNA, the CDR3 is TGTGCCAGCAGCGTAGTGCAGACAACAGATACGCAGTATTTT.

This chain uses TRBV3-1 (or the pseudogene TRBV3-2) with TRBJ2-1; D is uncertain. Germline assignment: CDR1 LGHDT and CDR2 YNNKEL (reference sequence). The CDR3 extends over 11 amino acids. Trimming took off 3 bases at V and 8 bases at J, with 5 bases between the two ends. CDR3 DNA sequence: TGTGCCAGCAGCCATGTAGATGAGCAGTTCTTC. Its protein product is CASSHVDEQFF.

The chain links TRBV7-8 to TRBJ2-3, with D perhaps matching TRBD2 (5 bases). The CDR3 is 16 residues long. Germline V CDR1 and CDR2: SGHVS, FQNEAQ. The V gene lost 4 bases and the J gene lost 10 bases, with 24 bases spanning the gap. The DNA for the CDR3 is TGTGCCAGCAGCTGGCGCGGGCCCGCTGTGGGTGCCCCGCAGTATTTT. It specifies CASSWRGPAVGAPQYF.

CDR3 sequence: CASSHQVLVAGELFF. The CDR3, as DNA: TGCGCCAGCAGCCATCAGGTTTTAGTGGCCGGGGAGCTGTTTTTT. The chain recombines TRBV4-3 with TRBJ2-2; no clear D gene. Trimming took off 3 bases at V and 6 bases at J, with 14 bases between the two ends. This CDR3 spans 15 amino acids. Germline CDR1 is LGHNA and CDR2 is YSLEER.

This clone came up once. In the same sample, other DNA sequences code for this CDR3. The V and J genes are TRBV2 and TRBJ1-5; D uncertain. With 1 base removed from V and 5 bases from J, the gap between germline ends came to 6 bases. CDR3 length equals 13 residues. CDR1 SNHLY and CDR2 FYNNEI come from the germline V gene. CDR3 loop: CASSEGRYQPQHF. CDR3 nucleotide sequence: TGTGCCAGCAGTGAAGGTAGATATCAGCCCCAGCATTTT. The whole variable domain, filled in from reference TRBV2 and TRBJ1-5, reads EPEVTQTPSHQVTQMGQEVILRCVPISNHLYFYWYRQILGQKVEFLVSFYNNEISEKSEIFDDQFSVERPDGSNFTLKIRSTKLEDSAMYFCASSEGRYQPQHFGDGTRLSIL.

The chain is built from TRBV5-1 and TRBJ2-3, with 8 bases that match TRBD2. The V gene's germline CDR1 is SGHRS and CDR2 YFSETQ. After removal of 6 bases from V and 10 bases from J, the junction contained 22 bases not matched to a gene. There are 17 residues in the CDR3. Here the CDR3 reads CASMGGGGGSPPGPQYF. In nucleotides, the CDR3 is TGCGCCAGCATGGGTGGTGGCGGGGGGTCCCCCCCCGGTCCGCAGTATTTT.

The chain couples TRBV19 to TRBJ1-5; D is possibly TRBD1 (5 bases). V gave up 3 bases and J gave up 3 bases, with 9 bases separating them. Germline loops: CDR1 LNHDA, CDR2 SQIVND (reference sequence). This CDR3 region has 14 residues. CDR3 region: CASSITGHNQPQHF. In DNA form, the CDR3 reads TGTGCCAGTAGTATCACAGGACACAATCAGCCCCAGCATTTT. Full variable domain (missing parts from reference TRBV19 and TRBJ1-5): DGGITQSPKYLFRKEGQNVTLSCEQNLNHDAMYWYRQDPGQGLRLIYYSQIVNDFQKGDIAEGYSVSREKKESFPLTVTSAQKNPTAFYLCASSITGHNQPQHFGDGTRLSIL.

V gene TRBV30 combines with J gene TRBJ1-3; no firm D call. V gave up 3 bases and J gave up 0 bases, with 15 bases separating them. The germline V gene has CDR1 GTSNPN and CDR2 SVGIG (reference sequence). The CDR3 spans 16 residues. The CDR3, as DNA: TGTGCCTGGAGCGAAGGAGGTTGGGCCTCTGGAAACACCATATATTTT. Residues: CAWSEGGWASGNTIYF. Based on the CDR3 plus reference TRBV30 and TRBJ1-3, the full variable domain is SQTIHQWPATLVQPVGSPLSLECTVEGTSNPNLYWYRQAAGRGLQLLFYSVGIGQISSEVPQNLSASRPQDRQFILSSKKLLLSDSGFYLCAWSEGGWASGNTIYFGEGSWLTVV.

J is TRBJ2-7 and V is TRBV5-1; 7 bases map to TRBD2. Germline-derived CDR1 and CDR2 are SGHRS and YFSETQ. Trimming cost V 0 bases and J 6 bases; bases outside gene matches: 3. This CDR3 spans 13 amino acids. The CDR3 is CASSLERGPEQYF. The CDR3, as DNA: TGCGCCAGCAGCTTGGAGCGGGGACCCGAGCAGTACTTC.

This chain links TRBV28 with TRBJ1-6; D perhaps matches TRBD1 (6 bases). The germline V gene encodes CDR1 MDHEN and CDR2 SYDVKM. The CDR3 is made up of 16 amino acids. V lost 5 bases, J lost 4 bases, and 15 bases lay in between. The CDR3 region is CASSPPSRGYNSPLHF. The CDR3 region has the DNA TGTGCCAGCAGTCCTCCGTCCAGGGGTTATAATTCACCCCTCCACTTT.

This rearrangement joins TRBV7-8 to TRBJ2-7; the D gene is possibly TRBD1 (6 bases). The germline gives CDR1 SGHVS, CDR2 FQNEAQ. Trimming stripped 2 bases from V and 5 bases from J, with 10 bases between. The CDR3 is 13 residues long. CDR3 DNA: TGTGCCAGCAGCTTACTGGGACACCACGAGCAGTACGTC. Amino acid sequence: CASSLLGHHEQYV.

The chain combines TRBV28 with TRBJ2-5; 7 bases are a match to TRBD1. V was clipped by 3 bases and J by 2 bases; unmatched bases: 6. The CDR3 is 15 amino acids. Germline CDR1 MDHEN, CDR2 SYDVKM. The CDR3 region has the DNA TGTGCCAGCAGTTTCTGGGGGACAGCTCAAGAGACCCAGTACTTC. The encoded protein is CASSFWGTAQETQYF.

V and J are TRBV10-2 and TRBJ1-2; D is perhaps TRBD1 (5 bases). V shed 0 bases and J shed 6 bases, with 11 bases lying between them. CDR3 length equals 14 residues. Germline loops: CDR1 WSHSY, CDR2 SAAADI. As DNA, the CDR3 is TGCGCCAGCAGTGAGTCGACCAGGGTTGATGGCTACACCTTC. Its protein product is CASSESTRVDGYTF.

The chain carries TRBV6-5 and TRBJ1-1; D remains ambiguous. CDR3 size: 14 residues. The V gene's germline CDR1 is MNHEY and CDR2 SVGAGI. With 6 bases removed from V and 1 base from J, the gap between germline ends came to 12 bases. The CDR3: CASRSELGNTEAFF. The CDR3 coding sequence is TGTGCCAGCAGAAGCGAGTTGGGGAACACTGAAGCTTTCTTT.

The gene calls are TRBV27 and TRBJ1-5, with D possibly matching TRBD1 (5 bases). The CDR3 loop spans 12 amino acids. CDR1 and CDR2 (germline): MNHEY, SMNVEV (reference sequence). Trimming removed 3 bases from V and 9 bases from J, with 9 bases in between. As DNA, the CDR3 is TGTGCCAGCAGTTTCCCGGGGGGGCCCCAGCATTTT. It yields the protein CASSFPGGPQHF.